This T cell receptor (beta chain) was retrieved from a study of brain T cells in children with intractable seizures (dated by TCRdb to 2020 to 2022). Study-level background: Resected brain tissue from about 53 pediatric epilepsy surgery cases was initially screened for immune gene transcripts with a NanoString immunology panel. About 65% of the 12 selected surgery cases also had pre-surgery blood sequenced, which left four cases with brain tissue only.

In the case of this clone: This clone's antigen is unknown. Base-call qualities are not available, and no considerably larger clone is one nucleotide away.

The sample's time point label is to be understood as: blood from clinic visit 5 months post-surgery; TSC patient then seizure free. Surgery cases with the highest brain T cell transcript signatures were selected for TCR beta chain sequencing of brain tissue and, where available, blood. Before surgery, patients had received at least one anti-epileptic drug. TCR-sequenced patients were children with drug-resistant epilepsy due to tuberous sclerosis complex, focal cortical dysplasia, Rasmussen encephalitis or hemimegalencephaly. The Monarch genomic DNA purification kit was used to extract bulk genomic DNA from unsorted brain tissue and whole blood. TCR beta chain sequences were generated from genomic DNA using the immunoSEQ assay. From the authors' description of their analysis: Any CDR3 sequence that did not begin with the conserved framework cysteine at position 104 was removed by hand. Clonality was calculated as one minus the normalized Shannon's Diversity Index, with values ranging from 0 (maximal diversity) to 1 (oligoclonal). Chi-squared comparison-of-proportions tests assessed whether the same CDR3 differed in frequency between samples, such as brain versus blood. Public clonotypes were identified through searches of immuneACCESS, and similarity to known antiviral clonotypes was evaluated with the VDJdb browser. Drawn from immuneACCESS, this table holds only the in-frame rearrangements with V and J called that TCRdb kept. Clones are partly lost; checked studies trace under half to an unresolved V gene and leave the rest unexplained. Clone size and V and J calls were adopted from that table, with D and trimming inferred from the DNA. Present in this sample are about 340,000 clones, 93% of which were seen just once. In total, the top ten clones hold 5.7% of the sample.

Counted from cysteine to phenylalanine, this CDR3 has 15 amino acids. Kept here is only the CDR3 DNA, which spans 45 bases and is read in frame from base 1. Relative to germline, V is 8 bases shorter and J is 0 bases shorter, with 17 bases between their ends. CDR1 and CDR2, per the germline V gene, are MNHEY and SVGAGI. The research as a whole found: The patients' HCMV serostatus was not known, and viral specificity was inferred solely from CDR3 sequence similarity. Sequencing depth differed between pre- and post-surgery blood, so clones missing from the pre-surgery sample may reflect undersampling.

The material was peripheral blood, obtained roughly 5 months after surgery. The sequence was obtained from a boy less than two years old with tuberous sclerosis and intractable seizures. This sequence uses TRBV6-5 and TRBJ2-7, and perhaps TRBD2 as D gene, on 6 matching bases. This receptor has the CDR3 CASGWDSGSSYEQYF. The nucleotide sequence is given as TGTGCCAGCGGGTGGGATAGCGGCTCCTCCTACGAGCAGTACTTC.